Listed here are 21 T cell receptor beta chains from one sample, sequenced in a study of T cells after yellow fever vaccination. TCRdb analysed the 5' RACE reads with MiXCR anew, one entry per CDR3 protein. The table lists hundreds of thousands of distinct CDR3 sequences, approximately 13% of them singletons. Sequencing was performed on PBMCs, taken on the day of the yellow fever booster vaccination. Receptors were obtained from a man under 40 who received the YFV17D yellow fever vaccine.

The chain employs TRBV20-1 and TRBJ2-7; the match to TRBD1 covers 10 bases. The CDR3 has 15 amino acids. J was trimmed by 6 bases and V by 5 bases; bases with no gene match: 13. Germline CDR1 DFQATT, CDR2 SNEGSKA (reference sequence). DNA for the CDR3: TGCAGTGCTCTACCGATTCCCGGGACAGGGGTCGAGCAGTACTTC. It translates to CSALPIPGTGVEQYF.

A few counts support this clonotype. The chain employs TRBV4-3 and TRBJ2-5, with a weak D call TRBD2 (7 bases). The CDR3 contains 16 residues. Germline CDR1 reads LGHNA; CDR2 reads YSLEER. Trimming cost V 0 bases and J 2 bases, with 13 bases left between them. The CDR3 loop reads CASSQDLGGGQETQYF. CDR3 DNA sequence: TGCGCCAGCAGCCAAGACTTAGGGGGGGGGCAAGAGACCCAGTACTTC.

Note on this clonotype: One junction end disagrees with the germline gene, perhaps due to a read error. The chain recombines TRBV7-7 with TRBJ2-5; D possibly corresponds to TRBD2 (5 bases). The CDR3 loop spans 15 amino acids. Per germline, CDR1 SSHAT and CDR2 FNYEAQ (reference sequence). CDR3 amino acids: CASSLAWTTQETQYF. The DNA of the CDR3 is TGTGCTAGCAGCTTAGCGTGGACGACCCAAGAGACCCAGTACTTC.

This chain's CDR3 is CASSLNSSRAGNSYEQYF. The CDR3 nucleotides read TGTGCCAGCAGCCTAAACAGTAGCCGGGCCGGCAACTCCTACGAGCAGTACTTC. The V and J genes are TRBV21-1 and TRBJ2-7; TRBD1 is the table's D call, not checked against the DNA. TRBV21-1 is a pseudogene segment. The CDR3 contains 18 residues.

The sample holds a few counts of this clonotype. The chain carries TRBV4-3 and TRBJ2-1; TRBD1 matches 9 bases. The CDR3 is 17 amino acids. Trimming removed 3 bases from V and 2 bases from J; junction bases left unmatched: 8. Germline CDR1 and CDR2: LGHNA and YSLEER. The CDR3 DNA is TGCGCCAGCAGCCAGGGGGCTACAGGGGGCCCCTACAATGAGCAGTTCTTC. Translating it yields CASSQGATGGPYNEQFF.

The CDR3 protein is CSARKGGPRETQYF. The DNA of the CDR3 is TGCAGTGCTCGAAAGGGGGGGCCTAGGGAGACCCAGTACTTC. The chain couples TRBV20-1 to TRBJ2-5; tentatively, D is TRBD2 (7 bases). V gave up 5 bases and J gave up 5 bases, with 18 bases separating them. Germline V lookup: CDR1 DFQATT, CDR2 SNEGSKA (reference sequence). The CDR3 has 14 amino acids.

This clonotype has only a few counts. V and J are TRBV7-2 and TRBJ1-5, with a weak D call TRBD1 (5 bases). CDR1 is SGHTA, CDR2 FQGNSA, per germline. The CDR3 is 14 amino acids. The V end was cut by 3 bases, the J end by 7 bases, with 13 bases between. As DNA, the CDR3 is TGTGCCAGCAGCTTTCAAGGGGTACAACAGCCCCAGCATTTT. It yields the protein CASSFQGVQQPQHF.

This clonotype came up a few times. This sequence joins TRBV18 and TRBJ2-7; 7 nucleotides match TRBD1. Germline loops: CDR1 KGHSH, CDR2 LQKENI. Unmatched junction bases numbered 8, after V lost 6 bases and J lost 3 bases. CDR3 size: 14 residues. In DNA form, the CDR3 reads TGTGCCAGCTCTACCGGGACAGCTAACTACGAGCAGTACTTC. Translation gives CASSTGTANYEQYF.

This rearrangement joins TRBV20-1 to TRBJ2-1; 11 bases agree with TRBD1. The CDR3 extends over 15 amino acids. Germline CDR1 is DFQATT and CDR2 is SNEGSKA (reference sequence). J lost 8 bases, V lost 2 bases, and 8 bases had no gene match. The CDR3 loop reads CSARRRDRGWDEQFF. The DNA for the CDR3 is TGCAGTGCTAGACGCCGGGACAGGGGGTGGGATGAGCAGTTCTTC.

This clonotype was observed a few times. The rearrangement joins TRBV18 to TRBJ2-2; TRBD2 aligns across 8 bases. This CDR3 contains 15 residues. Germline CDR1 is KGHSH and CDR2 is LQKENI. V lost 6 bases, J lost 5 bases, and 8 bases stayed unmatched. This CDR3 reads CASSVSGSITGELFF. The CDR3 coding sequence is TGTGCCAGCTCCGTGAGCGGGAGTATTACCGGGGAGCTGTTTTTT.

This clonotype has more than one count but fewer than ten. The V and J genes are TRBV7-2 and TRBJ2-7; D possibly corresponds to TRBD2 (6 bases). Trimming pared 6 bases from V and 3 bases from J, leaving 12 bases between. The CDR3 has 13 residues. From germline, CDR1 is SGHTA and CDR2 FQGNSA. CDR3 bases: TGTGCCAGCAGGGAGGGACTCCACTACGAGCAGTACTTC. Translating gives CASREGLHYEQYF.

As regards this clonotype: The junction departs from germline at one end; a sequencing error may be responsible. The CDR3 nucleotides are TGTGTCAGCAGCTTAGAGGTGTCGTCGGGGCCCCAGCATTTT. Amino acids: CVSSLEVSSGPQHF. The gene calls are TRBV7-2 and TRBJ1-5, with unresolved D. Germline V CDR1 and CDR2: SGHTA, FQGNSA. The CDR3 is 14 residues long.

The rearrangement links TRBV25-1 to TRBJ2-1, with 7 nucleotides matching TRBD2. The CDR3 totals 15 residues. J lost 10 bases, V lost 3 bases, and 12 bases had no gene match. CDR1 and CDR2 from the germline V gene are MGHDK and SYGVNS. The CDR3 nucleotides read TGTGCCAGCAGTGATCCTAGCGGCAGTGGGCCAGAGCAGTTCTTC. Protein sequence: CASSDPSGSGPEQFF.

The chain couples TRBV5-4 to TRBJ2-5; D not resolved. The CDR3 is 14 residues long. The germline V and J ends were trimmed by 2 bases and 5 bases, with 13 bases remaining between them. CDR1 is SGHNT, CDR2 YYREEE, per germline (reference sequence). CDR3 nucleotides: TGTGCCAGCAGCTTCGAAGGACCGACGGAGACCCAGTACTTC. Encoded protein: CASSFEGPTETQYF. Combining the CDR3 with reference TRBV5-4 and TRBJ2-5 gives the whole variable domain ETGVTQSPTHLIKTRGQQVTLRCSSQSGHNTVSWYQQALGQGPQFIFQYYREEENGRGNFPPRFSGLQFPNYSSELNVNALELDDSALYLCASSFEGPTETQYFGPGTRLLVL.

Worth noting for this clonotype: The junction and the germline gene differ at one end; a read error may be behind it. The chain uses TRBV20-1 and TRBJ1-2; D unclear. Per the germline V gene, CDR1 is DFQATT and CDR2 is SNEGSKA (reference sequence). CDR3 length: 14 amino acids. The CDR3 protein is CCARTENRNYGYTF. CDR3 DNA: TGCTGTGCTAGGACGGAGAACAGAAACTATGGCTACACCTTC.

The rearrangement links TRBV30 to TRBJ1-1, with no clear D. CDR1 is GTSNPN and CDR2 is SVGIG in the germline V gene (reference sequence). CDR3 size: 14 residues. V lost 2 bases to trimming and J lost 2 bases, with 12 bases between them. The CDR3 bases are TGTGCCTGGAGTCCCTGGGGAGTTAACACTGAAGCTTTCTTT. Amino acid sequence: CAWSPWGVNTEAFF. Combining the CDR3 with reference TRBV30 and TRBJ1-1 gives the whole variable domain SQTIHQWPATLVQPVGSPLSLECTVEGTSNPNLYWYRQAAGRGLQLLFYSVGIGQISSEVPQNLSASRPQDRQFILSSKKLLLSDSGFYLCAWSPWGVNTEAFFGQGTRLTVV.

In this sample, this clonotype turned up a few times. CDR3 bases: TGTGCCAGCAGCAATACAGGGTTAGTTCTGACTTTC. Translating it yields CASSNTGLVLTF. This rearrangement joins TRBV7-6 to TRBJ2-6; perhaps TRBD1 as D (6 bases). The CDR3 is 12 amino acids. The germline gives CDR1 SGHVS, CDR2 FNYEAQ. Trimming removed 5 bases at V and 16 bases at J, with 15 bases between.

V gene TRBV6-5 combines with J gene TRBJ2-3, with 13 positions matching TRBD2. The CDR3 covers 16 residues. The junction had 0 bases not matched to a gene; V was cut back by 2 bases and J by 1 base. The germline gives CDR1 MNHEY, CDR2 SVGAGI. CDR3 nucleotides: TGTGCCAGCAGTTACACTAGCGGGGGGGGCACAGATACGCAGTATTTT. As protein: CASSYTSGGGTDTQYF.

V usage is TRBV14 and J usage is TRBJ1-4, with TRBD1 matching over 7 bases. CDR1 SGHDN and CDR2 FVKESK come from the germline V gene. The V gene end was trimmed by 4 bases and the J gene end by 6 bases; junction bases not matched to a gene: 8. This CDR3 is 15 amino acids long. The CDR3 DNA is TGTGCCAGCAGCCCCGGCGAAGGGGGCCATGAAAAACTGTTTTTT. Protein product: CASSPGEGGHEKLFF.

This chain links TRBV4-3 with TRBJ2-6, with D unresolved. This CDR3 region has 17 residues. The germline CDR1 and CDR2 sequences are LGHNA and YSLEER. Trimming took 0 bases from V and 2 from J, leaving 11 bases between them. The CDR3, as DNA: TGCGCCAGCAGCCAAGAGGCCCTCCGCACTGGGGCCAACGTCCTGACTTTC. It translates to CASSQEALRTGANVLTF.

There are a few counts of this clonotype. The chain uses TRBV6-2 or TRBV6-3 and TRBJ2-3, with 11 bases that match TRBD2. The length of the CDR3 is 17 residues. V trimming: 7 bases; J trimming: 7 bases; junction bases outside the gene matches: 16. Germline loops: CDR1 MNHEY, CDR2 SVGEGT. For the CDR3, the DNA is TGTGCCAGCATCCACGCGGGACTAGCGGAGGGGGCCAATACGCAGTATTTT. Protein product: CASIHAGLAEGANTQYF.